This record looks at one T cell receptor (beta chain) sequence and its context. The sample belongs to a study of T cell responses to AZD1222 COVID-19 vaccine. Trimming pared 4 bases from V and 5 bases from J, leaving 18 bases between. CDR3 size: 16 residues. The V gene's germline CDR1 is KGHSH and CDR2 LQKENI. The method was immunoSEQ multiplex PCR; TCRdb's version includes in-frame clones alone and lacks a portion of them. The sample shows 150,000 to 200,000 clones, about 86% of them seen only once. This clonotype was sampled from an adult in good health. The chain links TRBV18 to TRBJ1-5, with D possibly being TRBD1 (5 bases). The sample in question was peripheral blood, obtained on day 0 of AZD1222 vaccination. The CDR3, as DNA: TGTGCCAGCTCACTGGGACCTACCAGGGCGGATCAGCCCCAGCATTTT. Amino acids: CASSLGPTRADQPQHF.